This T cell receptor (beta chain) was found in a study of TIL therapy for anti-PD-1-resistant metastatic lung cancer. Turning to the study itself: Tumors had a median PD-L1 proportion score of around 6.4%.

The ends lost 3 bases at V and 2 bases at J; junction bases unmatched: 9. The CDR3 is 19 amino acids. Germline V gene sequence: CDR1 SGHTA, CDR2 FQGNSA. Sequencing used immunoSEQ v3. Produced via immunoSEQ multiplex PCR; TCRdb's table is partial and in-frame only. The sample holds roughly 16,000 clones, more than 70% seen once. Specified time point: pre-treatment sample, taken before nivolumab and TIL therapy. The sequence came from a person between 25 and 80 years old with non-small cell lung cancer. This chain links TRBV7-2 with TRBJ2-5; 16 bases are shared with TRBD2. Sequenced here: blood, sampled at baseline. Written as DNA, the CDR3 is TGTGCCAGCAGCTTCGGGACTAGCGGGAGGGCCGGTGGTCAAGAGACCCAGTACTTC. It translates to CASSFGTSGRAGGQETQYF.